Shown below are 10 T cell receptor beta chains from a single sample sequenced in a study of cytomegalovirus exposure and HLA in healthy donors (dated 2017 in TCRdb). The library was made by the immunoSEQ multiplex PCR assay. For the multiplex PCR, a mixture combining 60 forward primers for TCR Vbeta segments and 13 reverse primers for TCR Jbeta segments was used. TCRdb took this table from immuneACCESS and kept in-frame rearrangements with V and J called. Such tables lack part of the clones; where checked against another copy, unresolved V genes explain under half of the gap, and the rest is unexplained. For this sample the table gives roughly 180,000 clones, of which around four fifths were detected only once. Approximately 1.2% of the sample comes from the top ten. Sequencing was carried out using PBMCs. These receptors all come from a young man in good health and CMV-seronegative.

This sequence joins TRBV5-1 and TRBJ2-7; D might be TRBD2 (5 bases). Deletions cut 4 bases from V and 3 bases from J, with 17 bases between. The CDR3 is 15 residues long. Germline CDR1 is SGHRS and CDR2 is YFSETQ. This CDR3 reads CASSNGVSGGYEQYF. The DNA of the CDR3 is TGCGCCAGCAGCAATGGTGTCAGTGGAGGCTACGAGCAGTACTTC. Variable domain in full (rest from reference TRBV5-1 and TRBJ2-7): KAGVTQTPRYLIKTRGQQVTLSCSPISGHRSVSWYQQTPGQGLQFLFEYFSETQRNKGNFPGRFSGRQFSNSRSEMNVSTLELGDSALYLCASSNGVSGGYEQYFGPGTRLTVT.

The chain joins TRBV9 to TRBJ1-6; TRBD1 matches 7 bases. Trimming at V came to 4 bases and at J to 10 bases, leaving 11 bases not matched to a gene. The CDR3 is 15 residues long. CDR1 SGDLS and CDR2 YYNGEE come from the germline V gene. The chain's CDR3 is CASSPREGAGSPLHF. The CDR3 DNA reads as TGTGCCAGCAGCCCGCGGGAGGGGGCAGGGTCACCCCTCCACTTT.

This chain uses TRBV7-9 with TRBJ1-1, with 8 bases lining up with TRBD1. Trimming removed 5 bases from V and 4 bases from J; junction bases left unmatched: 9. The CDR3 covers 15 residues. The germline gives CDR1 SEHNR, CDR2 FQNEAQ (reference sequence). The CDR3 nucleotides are TGTGCCAGCAGCCCAGGGGGCACAGGGCCCACTGAAGCTTTCTTT. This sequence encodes CASSPGGTGPTEAFF. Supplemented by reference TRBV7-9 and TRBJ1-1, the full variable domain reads DTGVSQNPRHKITKRGQNVTFRCDPISEHNRLYWYRQTLGQGPEFLTYFQNEAQLEKSRLLSDRFSAERPKGSFSTLEIQRTEQGDSAMYLCASSPGGTGPTEAFFGQGTRLTVV.

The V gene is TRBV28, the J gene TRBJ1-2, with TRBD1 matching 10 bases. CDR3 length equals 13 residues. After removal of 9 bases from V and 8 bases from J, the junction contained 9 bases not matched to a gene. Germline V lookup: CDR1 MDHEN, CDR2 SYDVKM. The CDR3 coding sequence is TGTGCCAGTACGACAGGGGGCGCGAAAGGCTACACCTTC. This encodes CASTTGGAKGYTF.

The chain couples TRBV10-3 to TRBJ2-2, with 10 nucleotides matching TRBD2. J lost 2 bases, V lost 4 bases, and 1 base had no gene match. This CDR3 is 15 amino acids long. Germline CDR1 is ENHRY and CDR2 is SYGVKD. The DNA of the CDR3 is TGTGCCATCAGTGTAGCGGGGGGCAACACCGGGGAGCTGTTTTTT. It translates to CAISVAGGNTGELFF.

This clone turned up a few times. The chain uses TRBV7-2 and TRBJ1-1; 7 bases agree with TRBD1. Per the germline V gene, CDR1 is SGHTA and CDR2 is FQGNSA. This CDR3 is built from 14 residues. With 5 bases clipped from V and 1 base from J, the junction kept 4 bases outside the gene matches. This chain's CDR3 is CASSDRDRNTEAFF. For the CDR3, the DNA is TGTGCCAGCAGCGACCGGGACAGGAACACTGAAGCTTTCTTT.

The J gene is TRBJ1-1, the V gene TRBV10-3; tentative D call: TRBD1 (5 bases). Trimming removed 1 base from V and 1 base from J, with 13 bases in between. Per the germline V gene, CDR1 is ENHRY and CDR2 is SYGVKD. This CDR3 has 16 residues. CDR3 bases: TGTGCCATCAGTGAGTATCAGGGTAATTGGAACACTGAAGCTTTCTTT. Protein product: CAISEYQGNWNTEAFF.

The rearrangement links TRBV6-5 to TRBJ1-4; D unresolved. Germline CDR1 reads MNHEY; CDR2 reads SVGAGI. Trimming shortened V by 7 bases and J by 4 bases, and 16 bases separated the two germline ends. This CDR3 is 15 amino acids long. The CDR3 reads CASTRRGGDNEKLFF. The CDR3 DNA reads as TGTGCCAGCACCAGACGAGGAGGCGATAATGAAAAACTGTTTTTT.

CDR3 nucleotides: TGTGCCAGCAGCGTTAGCGGGGGGGGCACAGATACGCAGTATTTT. Protein product: CASSVSGGGTDTQYF. This rearrangement joins TRBV9 to TRBJ2-3, with 11 bases aligning to TRBD2. In germline, CDR1 is SGDLS, CDR2 YYNGEE. Trimming at V came to 2 bases and at J to 1 base, leaving 0 bases not matched to a gene. This CDR3 is 15 amino acids long.

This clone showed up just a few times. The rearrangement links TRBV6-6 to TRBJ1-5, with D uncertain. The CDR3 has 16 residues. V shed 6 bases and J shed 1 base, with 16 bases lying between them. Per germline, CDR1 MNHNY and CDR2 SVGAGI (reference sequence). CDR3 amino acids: CASRSSTEASNQPQHF. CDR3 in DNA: TGTGCCAGCAGATCCTCGACGGAGGCCAGCAATCAGCCCCAGCATTTT.